The rows below give T cell receptor beta chains drawn from one sample of a study of regulatory T cells in long-lasting Graves disease. One entry per CDR3 protein, called by TCRdb with MiXCR from the multiplex PCR reads. The data hold about 330,000 distinct CDR3 sequences, with around 16% observed a single time. The sample was also reused in another study, on T cells in Graves' hyperthyroidism and ophthalmopathy.

Sequencing used peripheral blood mononuclear cells (PBMCs), obtained at new diagnosis, from a patient treated with antithyroid drugs. These receptors came from a woman between 18 and 30 years old with Graves disease. The CDR3 runs from the conserved cysteine through the conserved F or W. Fields, in order: CDR3 DNA, CDR3 protein, CDR3 length, V gene, D gene, clone size, J gene. A D gene is named only where the DNA matches it firmly. Clone size is not always given. Where it is, it says once, few, many or a class for expanded clones.

CDR3nt: TGTGCCAGCAGCCATGGGACTCACTACGAGCAGTACTTC
CDR3aa: CASSHGTHYEQYF
len: 13
v_gene: TRBV9
d_gene: -
abundance: many
j_gene: TRBJ2-7

CDR3nt: TGTGCCAGCAGTGAAGCAAAGGGAGCGGGCCCAGATACGCAGTATTTT
CDR3aa: CASSEAKGAGPDTQYF
len: 16
v_gene: TRBV6-1
d_gene: -
abundance: many
j_gene: TRBJ2-3

CDR3nt: TGTGCCAGTAGCCCGGGCCGGGCGGGTTTAGCGGGAGGGCCCCACAATGAGCAGTTCTTC
CDR3aa: CASSPGRAGLAGGPHNEQFF
len: 20
v_gene: TRBV19
d_gene: TRBD2
abundance: -
j_gene: TRBJ2-1

CDR3nt: TGCAGTCGTTTGCTTCTAGCGGGAGTTGAGCAGTTCTTC
CDR3aa: CSRLLLAGVEQFF
len: 13
v_gene: TRBV20-1
d_gene: TRBD2
abundance: many
j_gene: TRBJ2-1

CDR3nt: TGCAGTGCTAACGCGGGCAGGATTTACGAGCAGTACTTC
CDR3aa: CSANAGRIYEQYF
len: 13
v_gene: TRBV20-1
d_gene: -
abundance: many
j_gene: TRBJ2-7

CDR3nt: TGTGCCAGCAGCTTAGCGTCGGCTGTGTGGGGCGGAGACACCGGGGAGCTGTTTTTT
CDR3aa: CASSLASAVWGGDTGELFF
len: 19
v_gene: TRBV7-9
d_gene: -
abundance: -
j_gene: TRBJ2-2

CDR3nt: TGCGCCAGCAGCTCAGCGTATTCGGACAGGCCCGCGAACACCGGGGAGCTGTTTTTT
CDR3aa: CASSSAYSDRPANTGELFF
len: 19
v_gene: TRBV4-1
d_gene: TRBD1
abundance: few
j_gene: TRBJ2-2

CDR3nt: TGCAGTGCTAGTAAAGGCCCATCATACAATGAGCAGTTCTTC
CDR3aa: CSASKGPSYNEQFF
len: 14
v_gene: TRBV20-1
d_gene: -
abundance: many
j_gene: TRBJ2-1

CDR3nt: TGTGCCACCAGCACCGGACAGGGGCGGACCGGGGAGCTGTTTTTT
CDR3aa: CATSTGQGRTGELFF
len: 15
v_gene: TRBV15
d_gene: TRBD1
abundance: -
j_gene: TRBJ2-2

CDR3nt: TGTGCCAGCAGTTATATCGGGGGGGGCCGGGCAGATACGCAGTATTTT
CDR3aa: CASSYIGGGRADTQYF
len: 16
v_gene: TRBV6-4
d_gene: TRBD2
abundance: once
j_gene: TRBJ2-3

CDR3nt: TGTGCCAGCTCACCCGGGACAGTCACAGATACGCAGTATTTT
CDR3aa: CASSPGTVTDTQYF
len: 14
v_gene: TRBV18
d_gene: TRBD1
abundance: many
j_gene: TRBJ2-3

CDR3nt: TGTGCCAGCAGCGTAGTGTCAGGGGCTGAAGCTTTCTTT
CDR3aa: CASSVVSGAEAFF
len: 13
v_gene: TRBV9
d_gene: -
abundance: few
j_gene: TRBJ1-1

CDR3nt: TGTGCCAGCAGTGTGGGACTAGCGGGAGGGCTGTGGACCGGGGAGCTGTTTTTT
CDR3aa: CASSVGLAGGLWTGELFF
len: 18
v_gene: TRBV6-1
d_gene: TRBD2
abundance: few
j_gene: TRBJ2-2

CDR3nt: TGCGCCAGCAGCCAAGTCGCGGGACTCGTCTCCTACGAGCAGTACTTC
CDR3aa: CASSQVAGLVSYEQYF
len: 16
v_gene: TRBV4-1
d_gene: -
abundance: many
j_gene: TRBJ2-7

CDR3nt: TGTGCCAGCAGTGAAGTGCGGGGGGCTGGCACCGGGGAGCTGTTTTTT
CDR3aa: CASSEVRGAGTGELFF
len: 16
v_gene: TRBV2
d_gene: TRBD2
abundance: -
j_gene: TRBJ2-2

CDR3nt: TGCAGTGCTCCGACCTCCGAGGGGGGAGGCAATGAGCAGTTCTTC
CDR3aa: CSAPTSEGGGNEQFF
len: 15
v_gene: TRBV20-1
d_gene: -
abundance: -
j_gene: TRBJ2-1

CDR3nt: TGTGCCAGCAGCTCCTCGCTCCAAGAGACCCAGTACTTC
CDR3aa: CASSSSLQETQYF
len: 13
v_gene: TRBV11-2
d_gene: -
abundance: many
j_gene: TRBJ2-5

CDR3nt: TGTGCCAGCAGCCCCACCCCGGGCGAAAAACTGTTTTTT
CDR3aa: CASSPTPGEKLFF
len: 13
v_gene: TRBV7-9
d_gene: -
abundance: few
j_gene: TRBJ1-4

CDR3nt: TGTGCTAGCAGCTTAGCGCCCGGGGCGGGAGAGACCCAGTACTTC
CDR3aa: CASSLAPGAGETQYF
len: 15
v_gene: TRBV7-7
d_gene: -
abundance: -
j_gene: TRBJ2-5

CDR3nt: TGTGCCAGCAGCCCATTGGGACGGACCGGAGAGACCCAGTACTTC
CDR3aa: CASSPLGRTGETQYF
len: 15
v_gene: TRBV3-1
d_gene: -
abundance: many
j_gene: TRBJ2-5

CDR3nt: TGTGCCAGCGGGTCGGCCCTAGCGGGGCTCACAGATACGCAGTATTTT
CDR3aa: CASGSALAGLTDTQYF
len: 16
v_gene: TRBV2
d_gene: TRBD2
abundance: many
j_gene: TRBJ2-3

CDR3nt: TGCGCCAGCAGCCAATTTGTAATAGGCTCCCTTCACTCTGGGGCCAACGTCCTGACTTTC
CDR3aa: CASSQFVIGSLHSGANVLTF
len: 20
v_gene: TRBV4-1
d_gene: -
abundance: -
j_gene: TRBJ2-6

CDR3nt: TGTGCCAGTAACAGGGTAGGGCGAGAGACCCAGTACTTC
CDR3aa: CASNRVGRETQYF
len: 13
v_gene: TRBV11-2
d_gene: -
abundance: many
j_gene: TRBJ2-5

CDR3nt: TGTGCCAGCAGATGGGACAGGTACCAAGAGACCCAGTACTTC
CDR3aa: CASRWDRYQETQYF
len: 14
v_gene: TRBV6-1
d_gene: TRBD1
abundance: many
j_gene: TRBJ2-5

CDR3nt: TGTGTCAGCAGGAAGCGGGGGCCCCTGGAGGGGACCCAGTACTTC
CDR3aa: CVSRKRGPLEGTQYF
len: 15
v_gene: TRBV6-1
d_gene: TRBD2
abundance: -
j_gene: TRBJ2-5

CDR3nt: TGTGCCAGCAGTCCCCCCTTCCCCAGGGTCACAGATACGCAGTATTTT
CDR3aa: CASSPPFPRVTDTQYF
len: 16
v_gene: TRBV12-3/TRBV12-4
d_gene: -
abundance: many
j_gene: TRBJ2-3

CDR3nt: TGTGCCAGCAGTTTATGGGGGTCGGGCAATCAGCCCCAGCATTTT
CDR3aa: CASSLWGSGNQPQHF
len: 15
v_gene: TRBV27
d_gene: -
abundance: many
j_gene: TRBJ1-5

CDR3nt: TGTGCCAGCAGTTTTAGGGGGACCGGGGAAACTAATGAAAAACTGTTTTTT
CDR3aa: CASSFRGTGETNEKLFF
len: 17
v_gene: TRBV28
d_gene: -
abundance: many
j_gene: TRBJ1-4

CDR3nt: TGCGCCAGCAGCTTTGTAAGCGGAGGGTACACAGATACGCAGTATTTT
CDR3aa: CASSFVSGGYTDTQYF
len: 16
v_gene: TRBV5-1
d_gene: -
abundance: many
j_gene: TRBJ2-3

CDR3nt: TGTGCCAGTAGCCCAGGGACAGCCCAGACCCAGTACTTC
CDR3aa: CASSPGTAQTQYF
len: 13
v_gene: TRBV19
d_gene: TRBD1
abundance: -
j_gene: TRBJ2-5

CDR3nt: TGCAGTGCGCAATACTCTCCGGGACTGCTTCCCAATCAGCCCCAGCATTTT
CDR3aa: CSAQYSPGLLPNQPQHF
len: 17
v_gene: TRBV20-1
d_gene: -
abundance: many
j_gene: TRBJ1-5

CDR3nt: TGTGCCAGCAGCATCGGACAGACGAGCACAGATACGCAGTATTTT
CDR3aa: CASSIGQTSTDTQYF
len: 15
v_gene: TRBV5-4
d_gene: -
abundance: many
j_gene: TRBJ2-3

CDR3nt: TGTGCCAGCAGCTCAAACCCGGGACACCTAACTGCAAGGCAGTACTTC
CDR3aa: CASSSNPGHLTARQYF
len: 16
v_gene: TRBV7-9
d_gene: -
abundance: many
j_gene: TRBJ2-7

CDR3nt: TGTGCCAGCAGCTTGGCCGTCTTGAGGAGGAACTATGGCTACACCTTC
CDR3aa: CASSLAVLRRNYGYTF
len: 16
v_gene: TRBV5-4
d_gene: -
abundance: -
j_gene: TRBJ1-2

CDR3nt: TGTGCCATCAGTGAGTCTTGGGGCGAGGTAACAGATACGCAGTATTTT
CDR3aa: CAISESWGEVTDTQYF
len: 16
v_gene: TRBV10-3
d_gene: -
abundance: many
j_gene: TRBJ2-3

CDR3nt: TGTGCCAGCAGCCCGGGTAGCGGGAGGTCTGTAAATGAGCAGTTCTTC
CDR3aa: CASSPGSGRSVNEQFF
len: 16
v_gene: TRBV7-2
d_gene: TRBD2
abundance: many
j_gene: TRBJ2-1

CDR3nt: TGTGCCAGCTCACCTTGGGACAGGGGTGTATTCTCTGGGGCCAACGTCCTGACTTTC
CDR3aa: CASSPWDRGVFSGANVLTF
len: 19
v_gene: TRBV18
d_gene: TRBD1
abundance: few
j_gene: TRBJ2-6

CDR3nt: TGTGCCAGCAGCCCTGCCCGGAGCTACCAAGAGACCCAGTACTTC
CDR3aa: CASSPARSYQETQYF
len: 15
v_gene: TRBV6-1
d_gene: -
abundance: many
j_gene: TRBJ2-5

CDR3nt: TGCGCCAGCAGCCAAGCCGTCCCCCTCGCGGGAGGCTACACCTTC
CDR3aa: CASSQAVPLAGGYTF
len: 15
v_gene: TRBV4-1
d_gene: -
abundance: -
j_gene: TRBJ1-2

CDR3nt: TGTGCCAGCAGTTACCGTGACAGGACGACTGAAGCTTTCTTT
CDR3aa: CASSYRDRTTEAFF
len: 14
v_gene: TRBV6-2/TRBV6-3
d_gene: -
abundance: many
j_gene: TRBJ1-1

CDR3nt: TGTGCTAGTGGTTTGGGCGTGGGGGCACCCTACGAGCAGTACTTC
CDR3aa: CASGLGVGAPYEQYF
len: 15
v_gene: TRBV12-5
d_gene: -
abundance: many
j_gene: TRBJ2-7

CDR3nt: TGTGCCAGCAGTTTCAGGAGACCTGATGGCTACACCTTC
CDR3aa: CASSFRRPDGYTF
len: 13
v_gene: TRBV12-3/TRBV12-4
d_gene: -
abundance: many
j_gene: TRBJ1-2

CDR3nt: TGTGCCAGCAGTGGGCACAGGGGGCAGGATGGCTACACCTTC
CDR3aa: CASSGHRGQDGYTF
len: 14
v_gene: TRBV12-3/TRBV12-4
d_gene: TRBD1
abundance: few
j_gene: TRBJ1-2

CDR3nt: TGTGCCAGCAGCGTAGGCCCCTGGACTCGATCGGGAACCACCGGGGAGCTGTTTTTT
CDR3aa: CASSVGPWTRSGTTGELFF
len: 19
v_gene: TRBV9
d_gene: -
abundance: few
j_gene: TRBJ2-2

CDR3nt: TGCGCCAGCAGCTTGGGTGTGGGACAGGGGACCTACGAGCAGTACTTC
CDR3aa: CASSLGVGQGTYEQYF
len: 16
v_gene: TRBV5-1
d_gene: TRBD1
abundance: many
j_gene: TRBJ2-7

CDR3nt: TGTGCCAGCAGTCCGCGGACTAGCGGGAGTTTCAGCTCCTACGAGCAGTACTTC
CDR3aa: CASSPRTSGSFSSYEQYF
len: 18
v_gene: TRBV27
d_gene: TRBD2
abundance: many
j_gene: TRBJ2-7

CDR3nt: TGTGCCAGCAGCTCGTCGGTCGGGGGTGACACTGAAGCTTTCTTT
CDR3aa: CASSSSVGGDTEAFF
len: 15
v_gene: TRBV7-6
d_gene: -
abundance: many
j_gene: TRBJ1-1

CDR3nt: TGTGCCAGCAGCATACAGGGTTACTATGGCTACACCTTC
CDR3aa: CASSIQGYYGYTF
len: 13
v_gene: TRBV2
d_gene: -
abundance: many
j_gene: TRBJ1-2

CDR3nt: TGTGCCTGGAATGCGGGCACAGATACGCAGTATTTT
CDR3aa: CAWNAGTDTQYF
len: 12
v_gene: TRBV30
d_gene: -
abundance: many
j_gene: TRBJ2-3

CDR3nt: TGTGCCAGCAGCGTAGATGGGTTAATGAACACTGAAGCTTTCTTT
CDR3aa: CASSVDGLMNTEAFF
len: 15
v_gene: TRBV9
d_gene: -
abundance: -
j_gene: TRBJ1-1